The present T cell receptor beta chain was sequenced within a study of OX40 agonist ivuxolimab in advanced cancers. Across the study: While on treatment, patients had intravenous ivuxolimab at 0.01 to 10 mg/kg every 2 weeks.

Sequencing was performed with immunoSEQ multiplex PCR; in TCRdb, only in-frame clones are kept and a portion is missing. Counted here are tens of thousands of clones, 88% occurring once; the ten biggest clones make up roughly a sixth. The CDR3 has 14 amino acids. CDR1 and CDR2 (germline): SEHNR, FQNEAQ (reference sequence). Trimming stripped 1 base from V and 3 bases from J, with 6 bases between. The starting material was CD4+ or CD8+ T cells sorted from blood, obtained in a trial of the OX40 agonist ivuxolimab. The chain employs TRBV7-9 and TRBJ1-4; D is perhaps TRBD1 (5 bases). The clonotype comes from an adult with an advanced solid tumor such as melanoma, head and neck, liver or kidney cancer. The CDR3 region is CASSLVGANEKLFF. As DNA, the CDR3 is TGTGCCAGCAGCTTAGTGGGGGCTAATGAAAAACTGTTTTTT.